The rows below give T cell receptor beta chains drawn from one sample of a study of T-cell reconstitution after alpha-beta-depleted transplantation in children. TCRdb reanalysed the PCR reads using MiXCR and keeps one entry per CDR3 protein. The table lists hundreds of thousands of distinct CDR3 sequences, roughly 15% of them singletons. The sequencing used PBMCs from the stem cell graft donor, collected from the stem cell graft. All receptors come from a human donor who donated a stem cell graft to a child with acute myeloid leukemia. Both conserved end residues are part of each CDR3. The order of the fields is J gene, clone size, V gene, D gene, CDR3 protein, CDR3 DNA. D genes are given only for firm matches. Size is stated for part of the rows, as once, few or many counts, or as a class when the clone is expanded.

J: TRBJ2-2; size: many; V: TRBV29-1; D: TRBD1; CDR3: CSVAGTGGTGELFF; DNA: TGCAGCGTCGCCGGGACAGGGGGAACCGGGGAGCTGTTTTTT
J: TRBJ1-3; size: many; V: TRBV15; D: NA; CDR3: CATSRDPPGFGNTIYF; DNA: TGTGCCACCAGCAGAGATCCCCCGGGGTTCGGAAACACCATATATTTT
J: TRBJ1-4; size: NA; V: TRBV20-1; D: NA; CDR3: CSAGRQEAGEKLFF; DNA: TGCAGCGCGGGCCGGCAGGAGGCGGGGGAAAAACTGTTTTTT
J: TRBJ2-7; size: many; V: TRBV9; D: NA; CDR3: CASSVDGYEQYF; DNA: TGTGCCAGCAGCGTAGATGGATACGAGCAGTACTTC
J: TRBJ1-2; size: NA; V: TRBV20-1; D: NA; CDR3: CSASSSYGYTF; DNA: TGCAGTGCCTCGAGCTCTTATGGCTACACCTTC
J: TRBJ1-1; size: NA; V: TRBV13; D: NA; CDR3: CASSPLDGTEAFF; DNA: TGTGCCAGCAGCCCATTAGACGGAACTGAAGCTTTCTTT
J: TRBJ1-1; size: many; V: TRBV29-1; D: NA; CDR3: CSVEGLMNTEAFF; DNA: TGCAGCGTTGAGGGATTAATGAACACTGAAGCTTTCTTT
J: TRBJ2-1; size: NA; V: TRBV5-5; D: TRBD1; CDR3: CASSSQGYKQFF; DNA: TGTGCCAGCAGCTCACAGGGGTATAAGCAGTTCTTC
J: TRBJ2-1; size: many; V: TRBV20-1; D: TRBD2; CDR3: CSARGVGGSPNPTTYNEQFF; DNA: TGCAGTGCTAGAGGGGTCGGGGGGAGTCCGAATCCCACTACCTACAATGAGCAGTTCTTC
J: TRBJ1-4; size: few; V: TRBV7-9; D: NA; CDR3: CASSFGLVGNEKLFF; DNA: TGTGCCAGCAGCTTTGGGTTGGTGGGTAATGAAAAACTGTTTTTT
J: TRBJ1-6; size: many; V: TRBV30; D: NA; CDR3: CAWSAGQINSPLHF; DNA: TGTGCCTGGAGTGCCGGACAGATCAATTCACCCCTCCACTTT
J: TRBJ2-3; size: many; V: TRBV20-1; D: NA; CDR3: CSARDEGAEDTQYF; DNA: TGCAGTGCTAGAGATGAGGGAGCGGAAGATACGCAGTATTTT
J: TRBJ2-7; size: NA; V: TRBV5-1; D: TRBD1; CDR3: CASSLGDPELFGTGPRQYF; DNA: TGCGCCAGCAGCTTGGGTGACCCTGAACTCTTCGGGACAGGGCCCCGGCAGTACTTC
J: TRBJ2-3; size: NA; V: TRBV27; D: NA; CDR3: CASSFLPHTDTQYF; DNA: TGTGCCAGCAGTTTCTTACCACACACAGATACGCAGTATTTT
J: TRBJ2-5; size: many; V: TRBV29-1; D: NA; CDR3: CSVLNRTRETQYF; DNA: TGCAGCGTCCTTAATAGAACTCGGGAGACCCAGTACTTC
J: TRBJ2-5; size: many; V: TRBV7-9; D: NA; CDR3: CASGIGFQETQYF; DNA: TGTGCCAGCGGTATCGGATTCCAAGAGACCCAGTACTTC
J: TRBJ1-1; size: many; V: TRBV7-2; D: NA; CDR3: CASSFASGTVHTEAFF; DNA: TGTGCCAGCAGCTTTGCCTCCGGGACGGTTCACACTGAAGCTTTCTTT
J: TRBJ1-4; size: many; V: TRBV7-9; D: NA; CDR3: CASSFPGDEKLFF; DNA: TGTGCCAGCAGCTTCCCAGGGGATGAAAAACTGTTTTTT
J: TRBJ2-3; size: NA; V: TRBV10-2; D: NA; CDR3: CASGASGAGDTQYF; DNA: TGCGCCAGCGGGGCGTCGGGGGCCGGAGATACGCAGTATTTT
J: TRBJ1-4; size: few; V: TRBV6-2/TRBV6-3; D: NA; CDR3: CASSYDASSATNEKLFF; DNA: TGTGCCAGCAGTTACGACGCCAGCTCTGCAACTAATGAAAAACTGTTTTTT
J: TRBJ1-1; size: many; V: TRBV10-3; D: NA; CDR3: CAISEGGNTEAFF; DNA: TGTGCCATCAGTGAAGGGGGGAACACTGAAGCTTTCTTT
J: TRBJ1-5; size: many; V: TRBV20-1; D: NA; CDR3: CSASRRGGLSNQPQHF; DNA: TGCAGTGCTTCCCGTAGGGGGGGCCTAAGCAATCAGCCCCAGCATTTT
J: TRBJ1-2; size: NA; V: TRBV30; D: NA; CDR3: CAWSSSPYGYTF; DNA: TGTGCCTGGTCGTCAAGCCCCTATGGCTACACCTTC
J: TRBJ2-1; size: NA; V: TRBV5-8; D: TRBD2; CDR3: CASSTGLAGVPYNEQFF; DNA: TGTGCCAGCAGCACGGGACTAGCGGGGGTCCCCTACAATGAGCAGTTCTTC
J: TRBJ2-3; size: many; V: TRBV10-3; D: NA; CDR3: CAILDITDTQYF; DNA: TGTGCCATATTGGACATCACAGATACGCAGTATTTT
J: TRBJ2-2; size: NA; V: TRBV5-6; D: NA; CDR3: CASSLGLEIGELFF; DNA: TGTGCCAGCAGCTTGGGTCTGGAGATCGGGGAGCTGTTTTTT
J: TRBJ1-2; size: NA; V: TRBV12-3/TRBV12-4; D: TRBD1; CDR3: CAVPGGEVSYGYTF; DNA: TGTGCCGTCCCAGGGGGAGAGGTATCATATGGCTACACCTTC
J: TRBJ1-2; size: few; V: TRBV7-2; D: NA; CDR3: CASSLNTVGILNGYTF; DNA: TGTGCCAGCAGCTTAAACACAGTGGGGATCCTGAATGGCTACACCTTC
J: TRBJ2-5; size: NA; V: TRBV5-1; D: NA; CDR3: CASSLDHGQETQYF; DNA: TGCGCCAGCAGCTTGGACCACGGGCAAGAGACCCAGTACTTC
J: TRBJ2-7; size: many; V: TRBV29-1; D: NA; CDR3: CSVEGLLYEQYF; DNA: TGCAGCGTTGAAGGCCTACTCTACGAGCAGTACTTC
J: TRBJ2-7; size: NA; V: TRBV11-2; D: NA; CDR3: CASSLRGGPSYEQYF; DNA: TGTGCCAGCAGTCTCCGGGGAGGTCCCTCCTACGAGCAGTACTTC
J: TRBJ2-1; size: many; V: TRBV24-1; D: NA; CDR3: CATSDPSGNYNEQFF; DNA: TGTGCCACCAGTGACCCCTCCGGGAATTACAATGAGCAGTTCTTC
J: TRBJ2-3; size: many; V: TRBV10-1; D: NA; CDR3: CASSEGTPGVSPDTQYF; DNA: TGCGCCAGCAGTGAGGGGACTCCCGGTGTAAGTCCGGATACGCAGTATTTT